These T cell receptor beta chains were read from a single sample in a study of cytomegalovirus exposure and HLA in healthy donors. Using immunoSEQ multiplex PCR, the repertoire was profiled, and TCRdb retains in-frame clones only, with some absent. The data hold about 160,000 clones, with around 90% observed a single time. The sequenced material came from PBMCs. Every receptor here comes from a woman aged 30 to 39 in good health and CMV-seronegative. CDR3s include the opening cysteine and the closing phenylalanine or tryptophan. The order of the fields is V gene, J gene, CDR3 protein.

TRBV5-1	TRBJ1-1	CASSLARRGGNTEAFF
TRBV19	TRBJ1-1	CASSIKGRDTEAFF
TRBV29-1	TRBJ1-2	CSARTDSGYTF
TRBV7-2	TRBJ1-2	CASSFVGRLYYGYTF
TRBV7-8	TRBJ1-3	CASSLAGQAGRPYHSGNTIYF
TRBV18	TRBJ1-4	CASSHGESTNEKLFF
TRBV9	TRBJ1-2	CASSSRGQGKFSLYGYTF
TRBV6-5	TRBJ1-1	CATGLDAYGSGEAFF
TRBV27	TRBJ2-7	CASSPTSGGIGEQYF
TRBV14	TRBJ2-7	CASGVNYEQYF
TRBV4-1	TRBJ2-7	CASSHTGFGNEQYF
TRBV28	TRBJ1-2	CASRTTGYGYTF
TRBV18	TRBJ2-6	CASSEASGANVLTF
TRBV20-1	TRBJ1-4	CSPVGGEKLFF
TRBV2	TRBJ1-1	CATQGGATEAFF
TRBV5-1	TRBJ2-7	CASSQTGGMGYEQYF
TRBV13	TRBJ2-1	CASSLGGDSLRDEQFF
TRBV30	TRBJ2-2	CAQSPGTKIGELFF
TRBV6-5	TRBJ1-2	CASTRDSYYGYTF
TRBV9	TRBJ2-7	CASESKPGEQYF